This T cell receptor (beta chain) is from a study of cytomegalovirus exposure and HLA in healthy donors. Overall study context: Tens of millions of unique TCRs, all from HLA-typed donors, were included in an early release of the data.

The donors were healthy bone marrow donors. The study's findings and limits: Later genetic work tied a missense DCLRE1C variant to beta-chain V and J trimming.

A remark on this clone: Its antigen is not known.

The PCR had 60 Vbeta and 13 Jbeta primers. In the original processing: Unique TCR beta chains numbered roughly 80 million in a later analysis, with about 9.9 million shared. Clones were sequenced by immunoSEQ multiplex PCR, and TCRdb holds only the in-frame ones, with some missing. V and J calls and clone size are those listed in that table; D and trimming were worked out from the DNA. This sample has about 120,000 clones, with over 60% found just once. The CDR3 has 15 residues. Germline V gene sequence: CDR1 SGHRS, CDR2 YFSETQ. Trimming pared 5 bases from V and 7 bases from J, leaving 21 bases between.

Material: PBMCs. The origin of this receptor is a female donor in good health and CMV-seronegative. The chain joins TRBV5-1 to TRBJ1-2; D uncertain. For the CDR3, the DNA is TGCGCCAGCAGGTCCTCAGAGACGCCGGGTTGTGGCTACACCTTC. This gives the protein CASRSSETPGCGYTF.